This TCR beta chain was observed in a study of shared T cell receptors in the human thymus (dated by TCRdb to the early 2020s). With respect to the entire study: The study examined how self-reactive, shared T-cell receptor alpha chains are generated in the human thymus.

CDR1 and CDR2 were assigned from the germline V gene as MGHRA and YSYEKL. The V and J ends are trimmed by 3 bases and 6 bases, leaving 12 bases between them. The CDR3 runs 14 amino acids, cysteine and phenylalanine included. The DNA shown is the 42-base CDR3, in frame from base 1. Receptor amplification or capture employed the immunoSEQ multiplex PCR assay. Held by TCRdb, this immuneACCESS table contains in-frame sequences only and omits some clones. Under half of the omission traces to an unresolved V gene where checked; the cause of the rest is unknown. The sample includes some 700,000 clones, with 70% to 90% observed a single time. The ten largest clones represent under 0.012% of the sample. As concerns this clone: Its antigen remains unidentified. No base quality information exists; no much larger clone differs at one position.

Another study also made use of these data, one on human thymus T cells. Per that second paper: Donors were immunologically healthy infants undergoing open corrective cardiac surgery for congenital heart defects in Finland. Thymus tissue was collected as surgical resects that were removed during corrective cardiac surgery. Biased V and J gene segment usage appeared to be present in both thymic and peripheral blood repertoires. According to the related research, thymic TCR repertoires were highly overlapping among unrelated individuals. The study characterized TCR alpha and beta repertoires from about 8 infant thymus samples and four related peripheral blood samples. Donor ages ranged from about 6 to 244 days, and the cohort comprised about six male and a couple of female infants. After being mechanically released from the tissue, thymocytes were kept at -70 degrees C in pellets of roughly 9.5-31 million cells. A QIAsymphony instrument was used to extract genomic DNA from frozen cell pellets. TCRB and TCRAD loci were amplified from a standardized quantity of quality-controlled genomic DNA using the immunoSEQ multiplex PCR assay. The V(D)J region was spanned by amplicons of a length sufficient to cover the CDR3 and to identify V and J genes. Through the commercial immunoSEQ service, the amplicons were sequenced on an Illumina platform. Primer bias and sequencing errors were corrected as previously described, and TCRAD and TCRB were defined on the basis of the IMGT database. The repertoires were analysed using immunoSEQ Analyzer 3.0 and VDJTools for basic statistics, V/J segment usage, diversity estimates, rarefaction and pairwise overlap. Diversity was estimated using the Chao1, ChaoE, Efron-Thisted, Shannon and inverse Simpson indices, and was also estimated on datasets down-sampled to the size of the smallest sample. For repertoire overlap, CDR3 nucleotide sequence, V gene and J gene had to match strictly, and clustering was done by Jaccard-based multidimensional scaling. On average, thymus samples yielded 810,000 or so unique TCRB clonotypes, whereas blood samples yielded approximately 90,000.

This clonotype originated in a girl under three years old with a congenital heart defect. Donor details come from another sample of the same person, matched by shared clones. This chain is built from TRBV4-1 and TRBJ2-4; the D gene is possibly TRBD2, with 6 bases matching. Material: thymocytes. The CDR3 protein sequence reads: CASSQPGLLNIQYF. The nucleotides read TGCGCCAGCAGCCAGCCGGGACTTTTAAACATTCAGTACTTC.